Below are 19 T cell receptor beta chains sequenced from a single sample in a study of radiation and T cells in renal cell carcinoma. Treatment described: treatment-naive control, cytoreductive nephrectomy. The repertoire was sequenced with immunoSEQ multiplex PCR; TCRdb's copy has only in-frame clones and lacks some. In the table there are over 15,000 clones, 58% of which are singletons. The material was tumor tissue, obtained from a patient whose treatment was nephrectomy without radiotherapy. The receptors derive from a man aged 40-55 years with renal cell carcinoma.

This clone was counted a few times. The chain is built from TRBV6-5 and TRBJ1-2, with D tentatively TRBD1 (6 bases). V was pared by 7 bases and J by 8 bases, with 23 bases between. This CDR3 has 15 amino acids. CDR1 MNHEY and CDR2 SVGAGI come from the germline V gene. The CDR3 nucleotides are TGTGCCAGCACCCCCGGGGGGCAGATTCGGCAAGGCTACACCTTC. Protein product: CASTPGGQIRQGYTF.

The chain uses TRBV30 and TRBJ1-2; 10 nucleotides match TRBD1. With 2 bases clipped from V and 4 bases from J, the junction kept 10 bases outside the gene matches. This CDR3 comprises 16 residues. Germline values: CDR1 GTSNPN, CDR2 SVGIG (reference sequence). DNA for the CDR3: TGTGCCTGGAGTACAGGACAGGGGGGGATTCCCTATGGCTACACCTTC. This encodes CAWSTGQGGIPYGYTF.

V usage is TRBV9 and J usage is TRBJ1-2; TRBD1 is a possible D gene (6 bases). Germline V CDR1 and CDR2: SGDLS, YYNGEE. V was pared by 4 bases and J by 3 bases, with 10 bases between. The CDR3 totals 13 residues. The CDR3 nucleotides read TGTGCCAGCAGCCGACAGGCGTACTATGGCTACACCTTC. Its protein is CASSRQAYYGYTF.

This clone turned up a few times. The V call is TRBV4-3, the J call TRBJ2-2; 9 bases fit TRBD1. V lost 2 bases and J lost 6; bases outside the gene matches: 10. Germline-derived CDR1 and CDR2 are LGHNA and YSLEER. The CDR3 runs to 17 residues. The CDR3 DNA is TGCGCCAGCAGCCAATACACAGGGGGCGGTGGGGCCGGGGAGCTGTTTTTT. It specifies CASSQYTGGGGAGELFF.

This clone was seen more than once but under ten times. At one end the junction does not follow the germline gene, possibly because of a read error. The chain has TRBV5-5 and TRBJ1-6; the match to TRBD1 covers 12 bases. This CDR3 has 16 amino acids. The germline gives CDR1 SGHKS, CDR2 YYEKEE (reference sequence). The CDR3 region has the DNA TGCGCCAGCAGCCTCACCGGGACAGGGGGCTCTTCACCCCTCCACTTT. Protein sequence: CASSLTGTGGSSPLHF.

The V and J genes are TRBV11-2 and TRBJ2-7; 10 bases align to TRBD2. The CDR3 runs 15 residues. CDR1 and CDR2 (germline): SGHAT, FQNNGV. The J segment lost 3 bases and the V segment lost 1 base, leaving 3 bases of the junction unmatched. The CDR3 nucleotides are TGTGCCAGCAGCTTAGGGCTAGCGGGGGTCTACGAGCAGTACTTC. This translates into CASSLGLAGVYEQYF.

The chain employs TRBV5-1 and TRBJ2-1, with 11 bases identical to TRBD2. The CDR3 length is 15 residues. Germline V gene sequence: CDR1 SGHRS, CDR2 YFSETQ. V dropped 4 bases and J dropped 4; count of bases not matched to a gene: 4. CDR3 DNA sequence: TGCGCCAGCAGCGGGGGACTAGCGGAGTACAATGAGCAGTTCTTC. Translation: CASSGGLAEYNEQFF.

V is TRBV7-9 and J is TRBJ1-3, with 8 bases aligning to TRBD1. CDR3 length equals 17 residues. V gave up 3 bases and J gave up 2 bases; unmatched junction bases: 9. The germline CDR1 and CDR2 sequences are SEHNR and FQNEAQ (reference sequence). The CDR3 region is CASSFGQGGLAGNTIYF. The CDR3 DNA follows: TGTGCCAGCAGCTTCGGACAGGGAGGGTTAGCTGGAAACACCATATATTTT.

This clone was found a few times. The V call is TRBV9, the J call TRBJ1-4; a weak D match, TRBD1 (6 bases). The CDR3 is made up of 15 amino acids. Trimming took 3 bases from V and 7 from J, leaving 16 bases between them. From germline, CDR1 is SGDLS and CDR2 YYNGEE. This CDR3 reads CASSAGAVPLEKLFF. The CDR3 bases are TGTGCCAGCAGCGCAGGGGCGGTCCCCCTTGAAAAACTGTTTTTT.

The chain couples TRBV7-8 to TRBJ2-7; 9 bases line up with TRBD1. The CDR3 consists of 13 residues. Germline assignment: CDR1 SGHVS and CDR2 FQNEAQ. Trimming cost V 5 bases and J 6 bases; bases outside gene matches: 5. CDR3 sequence (DNA): TGTGCCAGCAGCCGGGACAGGGCGGCCGAGCAGTACTTC. Its protein product is CASSRDRAAEQYF.

The chain joins TRBV7-3 to TRBJ2-3; a weak D match, TRBD1 (5 bases). The CDR3 length is 15 residues. Trimming cost V 1 base and J 0 bases, with 8 bases left between them. Germline V gives CDR1 SGHTA, CDR2 FQGTGA. The CDR3 nucleotides read TGTGCCAGCAGCTTAAGTGGACATAGCACAGATACGCAGTATTTT. This translates into CASSLSGHSTDTQYF.

The chain links TRBV30 to TRBJ2-5; 9 bases agree with TRBD1. The J call may be in error: the DNA end matches TRBJ2-7 better. Germline loops: CDR1 GTSNPN, CDR2 SVGIG (reference sequence). CDR3 size: 14 residues. CDR3 in DNA: TGTGCCTGGAGTGTTGGGACAGGGCGCTACGAGCAGTACTTC. Its protein product is CAWSVGTGRYEQYF.

The table lists this clone with a few counts. Here the CDR3 reads CASSDSTRVQFF. For the CDR3, the DNA is TGTGCCAGCAGTGATTCGACTAGGGTTCAGTTCTTC. V and J are TRBV6-4 and TRBJ2-1; a possible D gene is TRBD2 (6 bases). This CDR3 is 12 amino acids long. In germline, CDR1 is MRHNA, CDR2 SNTAGT. The V end lost 3 bases, the J end lost 13 bases, and 13 bases lay between the germline ends.

The rearrangement joins TRBV6-5 to TRBJ1-2; no definite D call. V was trimmed by 2 bases and J by 4 bases, leaving 11 bases between them. Germline CDR1 MNHEY, CDR2 SVGAGI. The CDR3 runs to 14 residues. In DNA form, the CDR3 reads TGTGCCAGCAGTTACAACGCCCGGGGCTATGGCTACACCTTC. Translation gives CASSYNARGYGYTF.

In its sample, this clone ranks as medium-sized (0.01 to 0.1%). The chain has TRBV11-2 and TRBJ2-1, with D possibly being TRBD2 (6 bases). The CDR3 covers 16 residues. Trimming removed 5 bases at V and 1 base at J, with 15 bases between. Germline V lookup: CDR1 SGHAT, CDR2 FQNNGV. CDR3 residues: CASSPIAGFSYNEQFF. CDR3 DNA: TGTGCCAGCAGCCCCATCGCGGGATTTTCCTACAATGAGCAGTTCTTC.

This clone was counted once. The chain combines TRBV7-9 with TRBJ1-2, with 9 nucleotides matching TRBD1. CDR3 length: 17 residues. Germline V gene data show CDR1 as SEHNR and CDR2 as FQNEAQ (reference sequence). V lost 0 bases, J lost 7 bases, and 12 bases stayed unmatched. Written as DNA, the CDR3 is TGTGCCAGCAGCTTAGCCGGACAGGGGCCCAGTGAGGGTGGCTACACCTTC. This encodes CASSLAGQGPSEGGYTF.

By share, this clone counts as medium-sized. This chain uses TRBV11-1 with TRBJ2-7; the D is unclear. The CDR3 spans 11 residues. The V end was cut by 1 base, the J end by 8 bases, with 6 bases between. Germline loops: CDR1 SGHAT, CDR2 FQDESV (reference sequence). The CDR3 DNA reads as TGTGCCAGCAGCTTAGACCTAAAGCAGTACTTC. This gives the protein CASSLDLKQYF.

This sequence joins TRBV11-2 and TRBJ1-1, with D unclear. With 5 bases removed from V and 2 bases from J, the gap between germline ends came to 9 bases. This CDR3 region has 13 residues. Germline-derived CDR1 and CDR2 are SGHAT and FQNNGV. The CDR3 coding sequence is TGTGCCAGCAGCCGCAGTGGAAACACTGAAGCTTTCTTT. This sequence encodes CASSRSGNTEAFF.

In this sample, this clone turned up once. The V gene is TRBV11-1, the J gene TRBJ1-2; no definite D call. Per germline, CDR1 SGHAT and CDR2 FQDESV (reference sequence). The CDR3 covers 11 residues. Trimming pared 4 bases from V and 3 bases from J, leaving 3 bases between. The CDR3 reads CASSSDYGYTF. CDR3 DNA: TGTGCCAGCAGCTCGGACTATGGCTACACCTTC.